The rows below give T cell receptor beta chains drawn from one sample of a study of cytomegalovirus exposure and HLA in healthy donors. Sequencing was performed with immunoSEQ multiplex PCR; in TCRdb, only in-frame clones are kept and a portion is missing. The data show fewer than 100,000 clones, about three quarters seen once. The sample was PBMCs. Every receptor here comes from a man aged 60 to 75 in good health and CMV-seropositive. The CDR3 runs from the conserved cysteine through the conserved F or W. Clone size appears in some rows only: once, few, many, or a class for an expanded clone.

v_call	clone_size	cdr3_aa
TRBV11-3	.	CASEKGGASEFKLDSPLHF
TRBV9	.	CASSVARGDNSPLHF
TRBV6-5	.	CASSRDRGTDTQYF
TRBV5-1	.	CASSQGQGGTDTQYF
TRBV2	few	CASTSLRQGLNPQETQYF
TRBV5-5	once	CASSYSSGPYEQYF
TRBV9	once	CASSVGLRGQETQYF
TRBV27	.	CASSGTGGPYNEQFF
TRBV6-1	.	CASSDRSRGDTQYF
TRBV19	.	CASKPTGYGSPLHF
TRBV18	once	CASSRLPGDTEAFF
TRBV5-8	.	CASSLRQPQHF
TRBV5-6	once	CASSSRGFGPQHF
TRBV29-1	.	CSVGVGGGNQPQHF
TRBV4-2	.	CASSQAGGQGVSYNEQFF
TRBV19	.	CASSISDNYEQYF
TRBV6-1	few	CASRGLMGGGETQYF
TRBV6-1	.	CASSALAGGRSDTQYF
TRBV1	.	CTSGKNRVFETQYF
TRBV6-5	.	CASSRGEDGTYEQYF
TRBV7-9	.	CASNGLAAADTQYF
TRBV15	.	CATSRGDSNTEAFF
TRBV6-1	few	CASSGRGLFF
TRBV5-1	.	CASRNGQGTNYGYTF
TRBV18	.	CASSPLAGAGAGELFF
TRBV18	.	CASSQNQGAGSGNTIYF
TRBV27	.	CASGLPGWSPLHF
TRBV7-9	.	CASSLAQGLAGAETQYF
TRBV7-9	.	CASSLPSGDYGYTF
TRBV4-1	few	CASSQVGLGGGAGRSYNEQFF
TRBV4-1	.	CASSQGAGALLYTF
TRBV27	.	CASSQDRGEIDEQYF
TRBV5-1	.	CASSIRVNTEAFF
TRBV11-2	.	CASSTTTGDYNEQFF
TRBV18	.	CASTLTEYNSPLHF
TRBV9	once	CASSVGAGQGGYGYTF
TRBV4-3	few	CASSPSRGEKLFF
TRBV5-1	.	CASSQQGGGTEAFF
TRBV7-9	.	CASSRPGTVGGTEAFF
TRBV6-6	.	CASSPRGYDKETQYF
TRBV7-9	.	CASSLGGYYEQYF
TRBV6-5	few	CASSYISGGFDEQYF
TRBV30	once	CAWDRDSNQPQHF
TRBV30	.	CAWSVWGRGYTF
TRBV7-9	.	CASGLAGQGFGYTF
TRBV6-1	.	CASTQDETGELFF
TRBV2	.	CASGVGGANGELFF
TRBV5-1	.	CASSRDSISYEQYF
TRBV25-1	.	CASSEFTGQNSPLHF
TRBV5-1	.	CASSPNIVSAGEQYF
TRBV6-5	.	CASTRTGQETQYF
TRBV7-6	.	CASSVNQGASYEQYF